Below are 13 T cell receptor beta chains sequenced from a single sample in a study of blood T cell repertoires in COVID-19. Sequencing was performed with immunoSEQ multiplex PCR; in TCRdb, only in-frame clones are kept and a portion is missing. The sample includes 35,000 to 55,000 clones, less than 90% of them seen just once. The sequencing sample was made of peripheral blood. These receptors were taken from a man aged 55 to 70 with active COVID-19.

This chain connects TRBV7-2 to TRBJ2-7; D perhaps matches TRBD2 (5 bases). This CDR3 contains 12 residues. The V gene's germline CDR1 is SGHTA and CDR2 FQGNSA. The germline V and J ends were trimmed by 5 bases and 4 bases, with 9 bases remaining between them. The CDR3 coding sequence is TGTGCCAGCAGCGCGACGGGATACGAGCAGTACTTC. Its protein product is CASSATGYEQYF.

The chain links TRBV19 to TRBJ1-2, with TRBD1 matching over 9 bases. CDR1 and CDR2 from the germline V gene are LNHDA and SQIVND (reference sequence). CDR3 length: 16 amino acids. V gave up 8 bases and J gave up 2 bases; unmatched junction bases: 12. CDR3 amino acids: CASEITGGLPNYGYTF. Here the CDR3 DNA reads TGTGCCAGTGAAATAACAGGGGGCCTCCCAAACTATGGCTACACCTTC. The full variable domain, in which reference TRBV19 and TRBJ1-2 provide the parts outside the CDR3, is DGGITQSPKYLFRKEGQNVTLSCEQNLNHDAMYWYRQDPGQGLRLIYYSQIVNDFQKGDIAEGYSVSREKKESFPLTVTSAQKNPTAFYLCASEITGGLPNYGYTFGSGTRLTVV.

The genes are TRBV19 and TRBJ1-1; D is perhaps TRBD1 (5 bases). The CDR3 covers 14 residues. Deletions cut 11 bases from V and 2 bases from J, with 18 bases between. Germline V gene data show CDR1 as LNHDA and CDR2 as SQIVND (reference sequence). DNA for the CDR3: TGTGCCTCAGTGGCGACAGTCCGAAACACTGAAGCTTTCTTT. Its protein product is CASVATVRNTEAFF.

For the CDR3, the DNA is TGTGCCAGCAGCACCGCCGGGGGTGTGTATGAGCAGTACTTC. This encodes CASSTAGGVYEQYF. The chain employs TRBV5-6 and TRBJ2-7, with a weak D call TRBD2 (6 bases). Germline V gene data show CDR1 as SGHDT and CDR2 as YYEEEE. This CDR3 spans 14 amino acids. V lost 4 bases and J lost 7, with 18 bases in between.

The genes are TRBV6-5 and TRBJ2-3; 10 bases align to TRBD2. Unmatched junction bases numbered 8, after V lost 6 bases and J lost 5 bases. CDR3 size: 15 residues. Germline V gene data show CDR1 as MNHEY and CDR2 as SVGAGI. The CDR3 DNA reads TGTGCCAGCAGGCCGAGCGGGAGGGCCATAGATACGCAGTATTTT. Translating it yields CASRPSGRAIDTQYF.

The chain joins TRBV3-1 (or the pseudogene TRBV3-2) to TRBJ1-1, with D possibly matching TRBD1 (6 bases). V was pared by 0 bases and J by 1 base, with 9 bases between. Germline loops: CDR1 LGHDT, CDR2 YNNKEL (reference sequence). The CDR3 runs to 15 residues. This CDR3 is CASSQEDRPNTEAFF. In DNA, the CDR3 is TGTGCCAGCAGCCAAGAGGACAGACCGAACACTGAAGCTTTCTTT.

This clone has only a few counts. CDR3 in DNA: TGTGCCAGCAGTTTCGGGGGGGGTAGCAATCAGCCCCAGCATTTT. This sequence encodes CASSFGGGSNQPQHF. V gene TRBV6-5 combines with J gene TRBJ1-5; possible D gene TRBD1, 5 bases. There are 15 residues in the CDR3. Germline V gene data show CDR1 as MNHEY and CDR2 as SVGAGI. Between the trimmed V and J ends, which lost 4 bases and 0 bases, there was a span of 10 bases.

The chain has TRBV29-1 and TRBJ2-1; 9 nucleotides line up with TRBD2. V dropped 5 bases and J dropped 9; count of bases not matched to a gene: 5. Per the germline V gene, CDR1 is SQVTM and CDR2 is ANQGSEA. The CDR3 spans 12 residues. CDR3 region: CSVTGTSSEQFF. For the CDR3, the DNA is TGCAGCGTTACCGGGACTAGCAGTGAGCAGTTCTTC.

V gene TRBV9 combines with J gene TRBJ2-3; no clear D. Trimming pared 4 bases from V and 3 bases from J, leaving 6 bases between. Germline values: CDR1 SGDLS, CDR2 YYNGEE. The CDR3 runs 12 residues. The CDR3 loop is CASSRVTDTQYF. The CDR3, as DNA: TGTGCCAGCAGCCGGGTTACAGATACGCAGTATTTT.

The chain links TRBV7-2 to TRBJ1-1, with a weak D call TRBD1 (5 bases). Germline CDR1 SGHTA, CDR2 FQGNSA. Trimming removed 5 bases from V and 1 base from J, with 11 bases in between. The CDR3 totals 14 residues. CDR3 amino acids: CASSPGHQNTEAFF. CDR3 in DNA: TGTGCCAGCAGCCCCGGACACCAGAACACTGAAGCTTTCTTT.

V and J are TRBV7-2 and TRBJ1-2, with TRBD1 matching over 9 bases. This CDR3 is 14 amino acids long. From germline, CDR1 is SGHTA and CDR2 FQGNSA. V was clipped by 5 bases and J by 3 bases; unmatched bases: 4. CDR3 in DNA: TGTGCCAGCAGCCAGGGACAGGGTTACTATGGCTACACCTTC. Its protein product is CASSQGQGYYGYTF.

The genes are TRBV3-1 (or the pseudogene TRBV3-2) and TRBJ1-2; D unclear. CDR3 length equals 12 residues. The V and J ends lost 1 base and 4 bases respectively, with 4 bases between them. From germline, CDR1 is LGHDT and CDR2 YNNKEL (reference sequence). CDR3: CASSQVSYGYTF. The CDR3 bases are TGTGCCAGCAGCCAAGTGAGCTATGGCTACACCTTC.

This rearrangement joins TRBV7-9 to TRBJ2-7, with 10 bases that match TRBD2. V lost 1 base and J lost 3; bases outside the gene matches: 6. Germline V lookup: CDR1 SEHNR, CDR2 FQNEAQ (reference sequence). This CDR3 has 16 amino acids. The CDR3 DNA reads TGTGCCAGCAGCTTAGGGGCTAGCGGGGGCCTCTACGAGCAGTACTTC. Residues: CASSLGASGGLYEQYF. The whole variable domain, remainder taken from reference TRBV7-9 and TRBJ2-7, is DTGVSQNPRHKITKRGQNVTFRCDPISEHNRLYWYRQTLGQGPEFLTYFQNEAQLEKSRLLSDRFSAERPKGSFSTLEIQRTEQGDSAMYLCASSLGASGGLYEQYFGPGTRLTVT.